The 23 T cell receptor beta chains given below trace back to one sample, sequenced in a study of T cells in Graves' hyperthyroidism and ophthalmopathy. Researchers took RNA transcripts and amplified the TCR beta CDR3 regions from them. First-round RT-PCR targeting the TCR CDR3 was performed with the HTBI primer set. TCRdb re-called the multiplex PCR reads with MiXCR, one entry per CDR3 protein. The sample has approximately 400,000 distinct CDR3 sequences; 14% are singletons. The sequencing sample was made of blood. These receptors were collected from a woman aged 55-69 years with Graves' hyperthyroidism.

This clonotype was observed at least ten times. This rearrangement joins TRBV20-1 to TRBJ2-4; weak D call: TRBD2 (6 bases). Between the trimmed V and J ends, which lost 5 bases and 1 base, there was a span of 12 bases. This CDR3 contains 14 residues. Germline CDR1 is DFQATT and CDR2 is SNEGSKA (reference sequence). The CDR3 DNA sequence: TGCAGTGCTGTACTGGGACTTGCCAAAAACATTCAGTACTTC. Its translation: CSAVLGLAKNIQYF.

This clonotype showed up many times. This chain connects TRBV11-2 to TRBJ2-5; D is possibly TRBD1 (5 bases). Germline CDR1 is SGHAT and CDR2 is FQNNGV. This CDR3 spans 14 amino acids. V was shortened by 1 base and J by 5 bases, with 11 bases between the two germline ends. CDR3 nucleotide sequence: TGTGCCAGCAGCTTAGTTTCAGGGTGGGAGACCCAGTACTTC. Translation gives CASSLVSGWETQYF.

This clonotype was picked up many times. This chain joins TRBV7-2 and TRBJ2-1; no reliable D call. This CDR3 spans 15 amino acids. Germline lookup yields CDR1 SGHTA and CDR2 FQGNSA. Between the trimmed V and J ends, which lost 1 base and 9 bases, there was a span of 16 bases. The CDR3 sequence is CASSLVSGDLSEQFF. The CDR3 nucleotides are TGTGCCAGCAGCTTAGTGAGTGGAGACTTAAGTGAGCAGTTCTTC.

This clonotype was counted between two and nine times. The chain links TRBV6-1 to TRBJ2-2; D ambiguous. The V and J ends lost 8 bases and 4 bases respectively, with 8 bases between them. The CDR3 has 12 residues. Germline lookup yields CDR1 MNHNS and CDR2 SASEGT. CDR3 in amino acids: CASLVRTGELFF. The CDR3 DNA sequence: TGTGCCAGCTTGGTGCGCACCGGGGAGCTGTTTTTT.

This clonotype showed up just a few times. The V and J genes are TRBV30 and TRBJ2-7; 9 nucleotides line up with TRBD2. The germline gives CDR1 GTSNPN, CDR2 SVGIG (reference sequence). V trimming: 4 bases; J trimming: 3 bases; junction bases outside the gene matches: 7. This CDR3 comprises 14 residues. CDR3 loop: CAWKVAGDGYEQYF. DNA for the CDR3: TGTGCCTGGAAGGTAGCGGGAGACGGCTACGAGCAGTACTTC.

The CDR3 loop is CASSPPGPGELFF. CDR3 DNA sequence: TGCGCCAGCAGCCCCCCGGGCCCCGGGGAGCTGTTTTTT. The V gene is TRBV5-1, the J gene TRBJ2-2; D is uncertain. The CDR3 has 13 residues. V was trimmed by 4 bases and J by 6 bases, leaving 10 bases between them. CDR1 is SGHRS and CDR2 is YFSETQ in the germline V gene.

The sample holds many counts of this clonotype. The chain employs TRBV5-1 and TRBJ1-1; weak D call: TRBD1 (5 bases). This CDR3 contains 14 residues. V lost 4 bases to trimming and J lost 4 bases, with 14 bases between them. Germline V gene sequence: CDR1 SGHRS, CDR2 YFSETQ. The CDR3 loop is CASSAGRGGTEAFF. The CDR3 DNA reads TGCGCCAGCAGCGCGGGTCGGGGCGGCACTGAAGCTTTCTTT.

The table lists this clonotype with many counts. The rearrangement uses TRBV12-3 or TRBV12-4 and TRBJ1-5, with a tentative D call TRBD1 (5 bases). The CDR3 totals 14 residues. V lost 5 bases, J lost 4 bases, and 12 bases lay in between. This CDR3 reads CASSPQGLNQPQHF. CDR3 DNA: TGTGCCAGCAGTCCCCAGGGATTAAATCAGCCCCAGCATTTT.

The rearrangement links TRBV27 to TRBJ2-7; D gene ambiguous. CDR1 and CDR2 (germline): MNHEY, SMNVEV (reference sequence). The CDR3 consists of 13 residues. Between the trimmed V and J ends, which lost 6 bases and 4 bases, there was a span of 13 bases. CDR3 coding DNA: TGTGCCAGCAGCCAAGCCTCGGGTTACGAGCAGTACTTC. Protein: CASSQASGYEQYF.

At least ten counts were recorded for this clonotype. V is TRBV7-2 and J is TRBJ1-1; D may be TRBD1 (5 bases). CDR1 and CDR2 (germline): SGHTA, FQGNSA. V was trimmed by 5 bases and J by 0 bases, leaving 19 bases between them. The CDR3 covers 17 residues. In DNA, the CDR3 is TGTGCCAGCAGCCTCCCACAGGAGTGGCCGATGAACACTGAAGCTTTCTTT. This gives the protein CASSLPQEWPMNTEAFF.

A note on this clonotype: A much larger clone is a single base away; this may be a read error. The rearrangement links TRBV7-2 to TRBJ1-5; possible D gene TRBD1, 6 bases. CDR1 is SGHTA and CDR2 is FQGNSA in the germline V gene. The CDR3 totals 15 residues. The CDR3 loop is CASGLGGTNNQPQHF. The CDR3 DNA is TGTGCCAGCGGCTTGGGGGGGACAAATAATCAGCCCCAGCATTTT.

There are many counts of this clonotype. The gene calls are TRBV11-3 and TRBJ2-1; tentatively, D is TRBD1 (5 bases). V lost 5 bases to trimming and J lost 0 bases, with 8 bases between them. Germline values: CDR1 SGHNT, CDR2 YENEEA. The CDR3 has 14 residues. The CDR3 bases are TGTGCCAGCAGCCGACAGTTCTCCTACAATGAGCAGTTCTTC. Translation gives CASSRQFSYNEQFF.

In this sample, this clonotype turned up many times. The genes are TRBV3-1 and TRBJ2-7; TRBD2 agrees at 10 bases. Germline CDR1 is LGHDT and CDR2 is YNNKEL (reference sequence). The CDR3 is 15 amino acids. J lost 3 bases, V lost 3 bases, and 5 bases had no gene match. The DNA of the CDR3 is TGTGCCAGCAGCCAGGGCAGCGGGAGGGACTACGAGCAGTACTTC. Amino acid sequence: CASSQGSGRDYEQYF.

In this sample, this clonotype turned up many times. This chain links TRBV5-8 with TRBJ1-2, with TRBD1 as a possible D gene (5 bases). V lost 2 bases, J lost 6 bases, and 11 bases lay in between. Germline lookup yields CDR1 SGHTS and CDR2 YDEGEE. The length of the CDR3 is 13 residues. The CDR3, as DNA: TGTGCCAGCAGCTTATGGGGGGGAAATGGCTACACCTTC. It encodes CASSLWGGNGYTF.

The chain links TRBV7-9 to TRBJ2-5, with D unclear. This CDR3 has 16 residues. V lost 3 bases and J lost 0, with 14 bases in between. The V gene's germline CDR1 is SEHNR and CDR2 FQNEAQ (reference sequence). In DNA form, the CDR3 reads TGTGCCAGCAGCTTGTCGGTCCAGGTGAACCAAGAGACCCAGTACTTC. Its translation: CASSLSVQVNQETQYF. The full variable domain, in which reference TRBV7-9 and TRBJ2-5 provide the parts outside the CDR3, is DTGVSQNPRHKITKRGQNVTFRCDPISEHNRLYWYRQTLGQGPEFLTYFQNEAQLEKSRLLSDRFSAERPKGSFSTLEIQRTEQGDSAMYLCASSLSVQVNQETQYFGPGTRLLVL.

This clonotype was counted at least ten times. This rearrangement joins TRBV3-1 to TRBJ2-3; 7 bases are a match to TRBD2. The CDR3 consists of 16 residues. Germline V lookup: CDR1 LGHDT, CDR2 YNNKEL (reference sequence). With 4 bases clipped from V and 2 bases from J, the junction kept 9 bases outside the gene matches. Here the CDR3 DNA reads TGTGCCAGCAGCCTACTGGCAGCGGGACTCACAGATACGCAGTATTTT. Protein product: CASSLLAAGLTDTQYF.

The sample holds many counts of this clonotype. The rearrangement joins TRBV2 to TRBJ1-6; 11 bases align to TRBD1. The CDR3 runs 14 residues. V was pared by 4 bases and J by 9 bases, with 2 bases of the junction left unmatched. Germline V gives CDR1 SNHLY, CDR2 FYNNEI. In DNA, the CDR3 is TGTGCCAGCAGTGCCGGGACAGGGGGTTCACCCCTCCACTTT. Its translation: CASSAGTGGSPLHF.

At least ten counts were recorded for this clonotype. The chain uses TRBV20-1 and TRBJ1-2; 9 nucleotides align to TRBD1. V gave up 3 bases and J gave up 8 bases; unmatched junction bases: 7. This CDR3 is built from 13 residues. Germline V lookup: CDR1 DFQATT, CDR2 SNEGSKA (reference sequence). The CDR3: CSASPGQGRGYTF. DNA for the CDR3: TGCAGTGCTAGTCCTGGACAGGGGAGAGGCTACACCTTC.

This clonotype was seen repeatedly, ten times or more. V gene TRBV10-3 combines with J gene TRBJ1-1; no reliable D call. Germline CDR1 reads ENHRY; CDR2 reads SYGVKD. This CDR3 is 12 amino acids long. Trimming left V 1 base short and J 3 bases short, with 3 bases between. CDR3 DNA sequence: TGTGCCATCAGTGAGTTGGACACTGAAGCTTTCTTT. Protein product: CAISELDTEAFF.

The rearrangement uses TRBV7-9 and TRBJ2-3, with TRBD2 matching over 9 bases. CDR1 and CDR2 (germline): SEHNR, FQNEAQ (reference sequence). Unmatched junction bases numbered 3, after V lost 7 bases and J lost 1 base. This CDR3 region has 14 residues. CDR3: CASTASGGTDTQYF. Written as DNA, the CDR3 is TGTGCCAGCACCGCTAGCGGGGGCACAGATACGCAGTATTTT.

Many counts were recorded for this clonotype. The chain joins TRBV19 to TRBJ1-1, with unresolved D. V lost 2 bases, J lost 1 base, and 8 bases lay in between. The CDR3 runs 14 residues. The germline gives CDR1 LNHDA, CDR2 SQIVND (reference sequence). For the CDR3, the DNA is TGTGCCAGTAGTATACGAGAAACGAACACTGAAGCTTTCTTT. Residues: CASSIRETNTEAFF. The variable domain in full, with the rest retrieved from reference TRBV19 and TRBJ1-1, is DGGITQSPKYLFRKEGQNVTLSCEQNLNHDAMYWYRQDPGQGLRLIYYSQIVNDFQKGDIAEGYSVSREKKESFPLTVTSAQKNPTAFYLCASSIRETNTEAFFGQGTRLTVV.

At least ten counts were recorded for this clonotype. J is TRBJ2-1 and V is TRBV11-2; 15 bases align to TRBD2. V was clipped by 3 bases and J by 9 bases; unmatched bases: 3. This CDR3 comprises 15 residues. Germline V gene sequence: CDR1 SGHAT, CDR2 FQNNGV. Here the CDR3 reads CASSFPGLAGGEQFF. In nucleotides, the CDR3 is TGTGCCAGCAGCTTCCCGGGACTAGCGGGAGGTGAGCAGTTCTTC.

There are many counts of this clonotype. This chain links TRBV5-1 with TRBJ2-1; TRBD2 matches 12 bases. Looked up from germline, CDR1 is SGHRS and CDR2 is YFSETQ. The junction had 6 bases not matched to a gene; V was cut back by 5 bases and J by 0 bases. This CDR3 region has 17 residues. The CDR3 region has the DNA TGCGCCAGCAGTCGAGGGACTAGCGGGCTCTCCTACAATGAGCAGTTCTTC. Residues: CASSRGTSGLSYNEQFF.